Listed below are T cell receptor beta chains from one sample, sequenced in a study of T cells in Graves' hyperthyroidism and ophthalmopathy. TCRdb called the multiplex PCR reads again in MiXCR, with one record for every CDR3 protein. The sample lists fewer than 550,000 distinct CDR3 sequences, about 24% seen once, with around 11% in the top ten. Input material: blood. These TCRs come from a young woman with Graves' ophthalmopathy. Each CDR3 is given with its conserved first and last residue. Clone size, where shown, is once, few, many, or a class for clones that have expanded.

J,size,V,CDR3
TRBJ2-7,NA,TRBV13,CASREGPAYEQYF
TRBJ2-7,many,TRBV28,CASRKLGGVYEQYF
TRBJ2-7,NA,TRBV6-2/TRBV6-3,CASSYVSGVYEQYF
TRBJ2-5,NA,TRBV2,CASAWEKETQYF
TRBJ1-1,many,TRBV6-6,CASRTGTGAVTEAFF
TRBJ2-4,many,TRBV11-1,CASSSTGEYIQYF
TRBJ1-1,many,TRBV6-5,CASSYSGAMNTEAFF
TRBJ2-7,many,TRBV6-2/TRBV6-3,CASSPTFAYEQYF
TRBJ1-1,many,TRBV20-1,CSARQGKFLQNTEAFF
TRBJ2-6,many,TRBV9,CASSVLSGANVLTF
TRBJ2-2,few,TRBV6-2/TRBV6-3,CASSYPNILAGGWTGELFF